This TCR beta chain stems from a study of blood T cells in healthy people across ages. Together with a sample-barcoded 5' primer, a J-beta primer mix was included in a second PCR lasting roughly 6 to 12 cycles. TCRdb passed the 5' RACE reads through MiXCR, listing each CDR3 protein once. Among about 1.1 million distinct CDR3 sequences listed, roughly two fifths were seen once. With 2 bases removed from V and 1 base from J, the gap between germline ends came to 5 bases. Looked up from germline, CDR1 is MNHEY and CDR2 is SVGAGI. This CDR3 is built from 13 residues. This clonotype was counted only a few times.

Sequenced material: blood. The V gene is TRBV6-5, the J gene TRBJ1-1; no firm D call. The source is a man between 18 and 35 years old in good health. The CDR3 DNA is TGTGCCAGCAGTTACAGGTGGAACACTGAAGCTTTCTTT. Its protein is CASSYRWNTEAFF.